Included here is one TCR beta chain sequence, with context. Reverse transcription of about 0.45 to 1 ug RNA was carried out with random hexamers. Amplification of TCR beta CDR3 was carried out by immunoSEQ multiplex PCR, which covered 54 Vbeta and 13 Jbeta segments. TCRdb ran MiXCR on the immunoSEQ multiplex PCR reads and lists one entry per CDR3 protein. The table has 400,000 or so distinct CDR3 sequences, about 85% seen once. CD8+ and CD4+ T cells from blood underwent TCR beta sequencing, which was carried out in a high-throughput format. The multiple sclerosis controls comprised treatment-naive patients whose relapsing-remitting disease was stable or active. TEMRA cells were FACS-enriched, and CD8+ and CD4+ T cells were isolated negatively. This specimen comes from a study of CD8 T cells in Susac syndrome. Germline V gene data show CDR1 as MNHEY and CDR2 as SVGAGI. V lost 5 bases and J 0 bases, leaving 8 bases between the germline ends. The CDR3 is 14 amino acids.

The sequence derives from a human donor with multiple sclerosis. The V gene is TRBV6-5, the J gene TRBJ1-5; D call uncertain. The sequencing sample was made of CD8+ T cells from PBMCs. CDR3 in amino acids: CASSVGHSNQPQHF. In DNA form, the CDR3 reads TGTGCCAGCAGTGTCGGTCATAGCAATCAGCCCCAGCATTTT.